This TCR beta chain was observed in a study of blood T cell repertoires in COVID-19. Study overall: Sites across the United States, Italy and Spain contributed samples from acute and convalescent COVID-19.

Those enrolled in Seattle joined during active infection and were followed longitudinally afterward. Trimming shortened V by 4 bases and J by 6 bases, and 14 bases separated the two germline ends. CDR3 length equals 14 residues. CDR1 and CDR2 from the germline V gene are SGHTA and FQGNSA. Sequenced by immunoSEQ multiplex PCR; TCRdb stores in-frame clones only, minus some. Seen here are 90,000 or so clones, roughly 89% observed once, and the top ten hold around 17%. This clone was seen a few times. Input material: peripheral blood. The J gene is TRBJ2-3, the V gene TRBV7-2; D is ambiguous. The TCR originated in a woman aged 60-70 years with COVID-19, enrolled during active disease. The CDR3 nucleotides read TGTGCCAGCAGCTCCAACCCCCAGTGGGATACGCAGTATTTT. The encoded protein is CASSSNPQWDTQYF.